One sample yielded the 27 T cell receptor beta chains listed below, sequenced in a study of blood T cell repertoires in COVID-19. Assay used: immunoSEQ multiplex PCR; TCRdb lists only in-frame clones, some missing. Of 95,000 to 150,000 clones detected, 86% appear once; the ten largest clones hold less than 5%. The sequenced sample consisted of peripheral blood. The receptors stem from a man aged 35 to 55 with acute or convalescent COVID-19.

The V call is TRBV11-3, the J call TRBJ1-6; TRBD1 might be the D (5 bases). The germline CDR1 and CDR2 sequences are SGHNT and YENEEA. The CDR3 length is 14 residues. The germline V and J ends were trimmed by 5 bases and 7 bases, with 12 bases remaining between them. The DNA of the CDR3 is TGTGCCAGCAGCCGGGCTTCAGGGAATTCACCCCTCCACTTT. Amino acid sequence: CASSRASGNSPLHF.

CDR3 amino acids: CASSVGGGNIFRYGYTF. CDR3 in DNA: TGTGCCAGCAGCGTAGGAGGAGGGAACATTTTCCGTTATGGCTACACCTTC. The J gene is TRBJ1-2, the V gene TRBV9; D unclear. Trimming removed 0 bases at V and 5 bases at J, with 20 bases between. Germline-derived CDR1 and CDR2 are SGDLS and YYNGEE. This CDR3 has 17 amino acids.

The chain uses TRBV7-2 and TRBJ1-5; 9 bases are a match to TRBD1. V trimming: 1 base; J trimming: 5 bases; junction bases outside the gene matches: 3. There are 15 residues in the CDR3. Germline loops: CDR1 SGHTA, CDR2 FQGNSA. The CDR3 nucleotides are TGTGCCAGCAGCTTAGAAGGGACAGGGCATCAGCCCCAGCATTTT. It specifies CASSLEGTGHQPQHF.

The V gene is TRBV27, the J gene TRBJ2-2; 8 nucleotides line up with TRBD2. The CDR3 length is 16 residues. Germline V gives CDR1 MNHEY, CDR2 SMNVEV (reference sequence). Trimming took 5 bases from V and 5 from J; bases not matched to a gene: 10. The CDR3 DNA reads as TGTGCCAGCAGTCACTCGAGCGGGAGTAAGACCGGGGAGCTGTTTTTT. Protein sequence: CASSHSSGSKTGELFF.

The rearrangement uses TRBV6-5 and TRBJ1-2; D gene ambiguous. CDR1 and CDR2 (germline): MNHEY, SVGAGI. This CDR3 has 13 amino acids. V was clipped by 6 bases and J by 8 bases, with 16 bases between them. CDR3 bases: TGTGCCAGCAGCCGAGCGGAGGCACAAGGCTACACCTTC. Protein sequence: CASSRAEAQGYTF.

The rearrangement uses TRBV30 and TRBJ1-6; D not certain. CDR1 and CDR2 from the germline V gene are GTSNPN and SVGIG (reference sequence). The CDR3 covers 14 residues. The V end was cut by 3 bases, the J end by 7 bases, with 13 bases between. This chain's CDR3 is CAWRQWQKNSPLHF. CDR3 DNA sequence: TGTGCCTGGAGACAATGGCAGAAAAATTCACCCCTCCACTTT. Filled out from reference TRBV30 and TRBJ1-6, the complete variable domain reads SQTIHQWPATLVQPVGSPLSLECTVEGTSNPNLYWYRQAAGRGLQLLFYSVGIGQISSEVPQNLSASRPQDRQFILSSKKLLLSDSGFYLCAWRQWQKNSPLHFGNGTRLTVT.

V usage is TRBV29-1 and J usage is TRBJ2-1; possible D gene TRBD2, 5 bases. V was shortened by 3 bases and J by 2 bases, with 11 bases between the two germline ends. From germline, CDR1 is SQVTM and CDR2 ANQGSEA. This CDR3 region has 14 residues. The chain's CDR3 is CSVEVRGPYNEQFF. The CDR3 bases are TGCAGCGTTGAGGTCCGAGGGCCCTACAATGAGCAGTTCTTC.

This rearrangement joins TRBV11-2 to TRBJ2-5; 14 bases line up with TRBD2. The germline CDR1 and CDR2 sequences are SGHAT and FQNNGV. Trimming took 5 bases from V and 2 from J; bases not matched to a gene: 7. The CDR3 sequence is 17 residues long. CDR3 residues: CASSKGLAGAGQETQYF. The DNA for the CDR3 is TGTGCCAGCAGCAAGGGACTAGCGGGAGCGGGGCAAGAGACCCAGTACTTC.

V is TRBV7-9 and J is TRBJ1-2, with D maybe TRBD1 (6 bases). Germline V gene sequence: CDR1 SEHNR, CDR2 FQNEAQ (reference sequence). CDR3 length: 13 residues. V lost 0 bases and J lost 6, with 8 bases in between. The CDR3: CASSLATGNGYTF. CDR3 nucleotide sequence: TGTGCCAGCAGCTTAGCAACAGGGAATGGCTACACCTTC.

The chain uses TRBV19 and TRBJ1-1, with D maybe TRBD1 (6 bases). V dropped 2 bases and J dropped 3 bases, with 10 bases sitting between them. The V gene's germline CDR1 is LNHDA and CDR2 SQIVND (reference sequence). There are 14 residues in the CDR3. CDR3 loop: CASSIWDKDTEAFF. CDR3 nucleotides: TGTGCCAGTAGTATATGGGACAAGGACACTGAAGCTTTCTTT. The entire variable domain, with the rest obtained from reference TRBV19 and TRBJ1-1, is as follows: DGGITQSPKYLFRKEGQNVTLSCEQNLNHDAMYWYRQDPGQGLRLIYYSQIVNDFQKGDIAEGYSVSREKKESFPLTVTSAQKNPTAFYLCASSIWDKDTEAFFGQGTRLTVV.

The chain links TRBV19 to TRBJ1-5; no firm D call. Trimming removed 9 bases at V and 1 base at J, with 22 bases between. The CDR3 has 17 residues. CDR1 LNHDA and CDR2 SQIVND come from the germline V gene (reference sequence). The CDR3 nucleotides are TGTGCCAGACTCAACCGGGTGGCTGACCAAAGCAATCAGCCCCAGCATTTT. It yields the protein CARLNRVADQSNQPQHF.

The gene calls are TRBV7-2 and TRBJ2-5; 9 bases line up with TRBD2. The CDR3 has 19 residues. Germline lookup yields CDR1 SGHTA and CDR2 FQGNSA. After removal of 5 bases from V and 0 bases from J, the junction contained 16 bases not matched to a gene. CDR3 DNA sequence: TGTGCCAGCAGCCTGTGGGGGGCTAGCGGGGTGACCTACCAAGAGACCCAGTACTTC. Amino acid sequence: CASSLWGASGVTYQETQYF.

J is TRBJ1-4 and V is TRBV4-2; the D gene is possibly TRBD1 (5 bases). The CDR3 sequence is 13 residues long. The germline V gene has CDR1 LGHNA and CDR2 YNFKEQ. V was trimmed by 3 bases and J by 5 bases, leaving 7 bases between them. The CDR3 nucleotides read TGTGCCAGCAGCCAGAAGGGGAATGAAAAACTGTTTTTT. Protein: CASSQKGNEKLFF.

The rearrangement joins TRBV29-1 to TRBJ1-2, with a possible D match to TRBD1 (5 bases). V was clipped by 3 bases and J by 2 bases, with 10 bases between them. Looked up from germline, CDR1 is SQVTM and CDR2 is ANQGSEA. CDR3 length: 13 residues. CDR3 coding DNA: TGCAGCGTTGAGTCGGGGGACAACTATGGCTACACCTTC. This translates into CSVESGDNYGYTF.

This clone was found once. The chain links TRBV2 to TRBJ1-5; 8 nucleotides align to TRBD1. Germline lookup yields CDR1 SNHLY and CDR2 FYNNEI. This CDR3 has 14 amino acids. With 6 bases clipped from V and 6 bases from J, the junction kept 7 bases outside the gene matches. The CDR3: CASRAGGLTQPQHF. CDR3 bases: TGTGCCAGCAGGGCAGGGGGCTTGACTCAGCCCCAGCATTTT.

The CDR3 spells CASSEMASGGAFYNEQFF. The CDR3 DNA sequence: TGTGCCAGCAGTGAAATGGCTAGCGGGGGGGCGTTCTACAATGAGCAGTTCTTC. The rearrangement links TRBV6-1 to TRBJ2-1; TRBD2 matches at 12 bases. The germline CDR1 and CDR2 sequences are MNHNS and SASEGT. V lost 2 bases and J lost 3; bases outside the gene matches: 8. The CDR3 covers 18 residues.

This chain uses TRBV5-1 with TRBJ2-1; a possible D gene is TRBD1 (6 bases). The germline CDR1 and CDR2 sequences are SGHRS and YFSETQ. The germline V and J ends were trimmed by 3 bases and 4 bases, with 11 bases remaining between them. This CDR3 contains 14 residues. The CDR3 spells CASSSGQGYNEQFF. The CDR3 nucleotides read TGCGCCAGCAGCTCGGGCCAGGGGTACAATGAGCAGTTCTTC. Using reference TRBV5-1 and TRBJ2-1 for the parts outside the CDR3, the full variable domain is KAGVTQTPRYLIKTRGQQVTLSCSPISGHRSVSWYQQTPGQGLQFLFEYFSETQRNKGNFPGRFSGRQFSNSRSEMNVSTLELGDSALYLCASSSGQGYNEQFFGPGTRLTVL.

The CDR3 loop reads CASSLVGREETQYF. The CDR3 nucleotides read TGTGCCAGCAGCTTGGTCGGGAGGGAAGAGACCCAGTACTTC. The chain is built from TRBV5-4 and TRBJ2-5; TRBD2 matches 8 bases. The CDR3 has 14 amino acids. The J segment lost 3 bases and the V segment lost 0 bases, leaving 1 base of the junction unmatched. From germline, CDR1 is SGHNT and CDR2 YYREEE (reference sequence).

V usage is TRBV7-3 and J usage is TRBJ2-3; TRBD2 might be the D (7 bases). Germline CDR1 is SGHTA and CDR2 is FQGTGA. CDR3 length equals 15 residues. Trimming left V 2 bases short and J 4 bases short, with 13 bases between. The CDR3 loop is CASSLLGGLADTQYF. CDR3 nucleotides: TGTGCCAGCAGCTTATTGGGGGGGCTGGCAGATACGCAGTATTTT. Full variable domain (rest looked up from reference TRBV7-3 and TRBJ2-3): GAGVSQTPSNKVTEKGKYVELRCDPISGHTALYWYRQSLGQGPEFLIYFQGTGAADDSGLPNDRFFAVRPEGSVSTLKIQRTERGDSAVYLCASSLLGGLADTQYFGPGTRLTVL.

V usage is TRBV27 and J usage is TRBJ2-7; D perhaps matches TRBD1 (7 bases). The germline V and J ends were trimmed by 8 bases and 6 bases, with 23 bases remaining between them. The germline V gene has CDR1 MNHEY and CDR2 SMNVEV (reference sequence). CDR3 length: 15 residues. Here the CDR3 reads CASYSFRGDHGEQYF. The DNA for the CDR3 is TGTGCCAGCTACTCCTTCAGGGGGGACCACGGCGAGCAGTACTTC.

The J gene is TRBJ1-2, the V gene TRBV5-6; 8 nucleotides line up with TRBD1. The trim removed 3 bases at V and 4 bases at J, leaving 11 bases unmatched. There are 16 residues in the CDR3. Germline CDR1 SGHDT, CDR2 YYEEEE. The CDR3 loop reads CASSSTSGQGLYGYTF. CDR3 DNA: TGTGCCAGCAGCTCAACCTCTGGACAGGGACTCTATGGCTACACCTTC.

This clone was counted a few times. The chain recombines TRBV5-4 with TRBJ1-1, with a tentative D call TRBD1 (5 bases). This CDR3 spans 13 amino acids. CDR1 is SGHNT and CDR2 is YYREEE in the germline V gene (reference sequence). V was shortened by 5 bases and J by 1 base, with 9 bases between the two germline ends. CDR3: CASRFGQNTEAFF. CDR3 bases: TGTGCCAGCAGATTCGGACAGAACACTGAAGCTTTCTTT.

The chain employs TRBV5-8 and TRBJ1-1, with 7 bases aligning to TRBD1. The CDR3 spans 15 residues. V lost 5 bases and J lost 5; bases outside the gene matches: 12. Germline CDR1 SGHTS, CDR2 YDEGEE. CDR3 coding DNA: TGTGCCAGCAGTTTTAGACAGGGTGGGCGAACTGAAGCTTTCTTT. This translates into CASSFRQGGRTEAFF. The variable domain in full, completed from reference TRBV5-8 and TRBJ1-1, reads EAGVTQSPTHLIKTRGQQATLRCSPISGHTSVYWYQQALGLGLQFLLWYDEGEERNRGNFPPRFSGRQFPNYSSELNVNALELEDSALYLCASSFRQGGRTEAFFGQGTRLTVV.

In DNA form, the CDR3 reads TGCGCCAGCAGCCAAGGGCGGGGACAGGGTACCCCCAGCGAGCAGTACTTC. Its translation is CASSQGRGQGTPSEQYF. V gene TRBV4-1 combines with J gene TRBJ2-7; 9 nucleotides line up with TRBD1. Germline loops: CDR1 MGHRA, CDR2 YSYEKL. With V trimmed by 1 base and J by 6 bases, 13 bases remained unmatched. This CDR3 spans 17 amino acids.

This clone was observed at least ten times. V is TRBV30 and J is TRBJ1-1; D is unresolved. Germline values: CDR1 GTSNPN, CDR2 SVGIG (reference sequence). V was pared by 6 bases and J by 0 bases, with 20 bases between. This CDR3 region has 16 residues. CDR3 in DNA: TGTGCCTGCAGCCCAACAGCCATCTCCCTGAACACTGAAGCTTTCTTT. Translated, it gives CACSPTAISLNTEAFF.

The V call is TRBV7-2, the J call TRBJ2-5; 7 nucleotides line up with TRBD1. V gave up 3 bases and J gave up 3 bases; unmatched junction bases: 13. CDR1 is SGHTA, CDR2 FQGNSA, per germline. The CDR3 totals 17 residues. This CDR3 is CASSLSRWQGEKETQYF. DNA for the CDR3: TGTGCCAGCAGCTTGTCCCGTTGGCAGGGGGAGAAAGAGACCCAGTACTTC.

The gene calls are TRBV12-3 or TRBV12-4 and TRBJ1-1, with 8 bases identical to TRBD1. V dropped 3 bases and J dropped 10; count of bases not matched to a gene: 4. The CDR3 has 12 residues. This CDR3 reads CASSFFTGGAFF. The CDR3 DNA reads TGTGCCAGCAGTTTCTTTACAGGGGGAGCTTTCTTT.